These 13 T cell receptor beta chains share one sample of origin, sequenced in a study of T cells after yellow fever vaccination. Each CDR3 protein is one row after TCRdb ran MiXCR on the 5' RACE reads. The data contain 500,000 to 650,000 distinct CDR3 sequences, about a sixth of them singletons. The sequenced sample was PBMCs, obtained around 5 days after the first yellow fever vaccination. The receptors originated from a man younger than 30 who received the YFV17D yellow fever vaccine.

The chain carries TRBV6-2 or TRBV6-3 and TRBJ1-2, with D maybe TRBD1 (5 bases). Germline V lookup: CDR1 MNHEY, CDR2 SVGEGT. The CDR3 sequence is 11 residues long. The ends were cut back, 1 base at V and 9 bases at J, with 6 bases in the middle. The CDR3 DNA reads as TGTGCCAGCAGTTACTTGGACAGCTACACCTTC. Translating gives CASSYLDSYTF.

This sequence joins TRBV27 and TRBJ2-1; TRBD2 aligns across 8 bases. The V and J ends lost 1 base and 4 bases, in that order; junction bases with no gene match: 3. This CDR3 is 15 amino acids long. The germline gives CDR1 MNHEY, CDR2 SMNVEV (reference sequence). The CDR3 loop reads CASSLFGGVYNEQFF. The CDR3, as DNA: TGTGCCAGCAGTTTATTCGGGGGGGTATACAATGAGCAGTTCTTC.

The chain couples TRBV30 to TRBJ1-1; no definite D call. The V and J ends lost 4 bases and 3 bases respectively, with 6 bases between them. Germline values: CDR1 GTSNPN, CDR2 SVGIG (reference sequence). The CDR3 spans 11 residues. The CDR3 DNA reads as TGTGCCTGGATGTGGTACACTGAAGCTTTCTTT. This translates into CAWMWYTEAFF.

The CDR3 loop is CASSLTVAGGPYEQYF. Here the CDR3 DNA reads TGCGCCAGCAGTTTGACGGTGGCGGGGGGCCCCTACGAGCAGTACTTC. The gene calls are TRBV5-1 and TRBJ2-7, with 8 bases that match TRBD2. Losses at the gene ends were 5 bases for V and 2 bases for J; bases not matched to a gene: 12. CDR1 SGHRS and CDR2 YFSETQ come from the germline V gene. This CDR3 is 16 amino acids long.

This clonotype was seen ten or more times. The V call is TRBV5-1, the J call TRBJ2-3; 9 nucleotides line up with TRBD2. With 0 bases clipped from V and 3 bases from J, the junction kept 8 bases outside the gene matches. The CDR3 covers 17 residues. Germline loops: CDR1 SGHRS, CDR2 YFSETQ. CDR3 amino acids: CASSLGPRSGGTDTQYF. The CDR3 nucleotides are TGCGCCAGCAGCTTGGGGCCTCGTAGCGGGGGAACAGATACGCAGTATTTT.

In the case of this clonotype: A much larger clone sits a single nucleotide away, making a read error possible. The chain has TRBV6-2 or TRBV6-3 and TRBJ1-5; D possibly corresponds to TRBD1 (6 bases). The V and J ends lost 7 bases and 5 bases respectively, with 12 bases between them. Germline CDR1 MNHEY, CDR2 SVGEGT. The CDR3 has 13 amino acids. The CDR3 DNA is TGTGCCAGCACCGTACAGGGTGATCAGCCCCAGCATTTT. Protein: CASTVQGDQPQHF.

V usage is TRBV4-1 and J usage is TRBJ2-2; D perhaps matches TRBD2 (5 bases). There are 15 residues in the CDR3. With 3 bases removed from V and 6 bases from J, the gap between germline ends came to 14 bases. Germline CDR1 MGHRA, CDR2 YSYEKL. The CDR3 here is CASSQDFGSPGELFF. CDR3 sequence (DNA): TGCGCCAGCAGCCAGGACTTTGGGTCTCCCGGGGAGCTGTTTTTT.

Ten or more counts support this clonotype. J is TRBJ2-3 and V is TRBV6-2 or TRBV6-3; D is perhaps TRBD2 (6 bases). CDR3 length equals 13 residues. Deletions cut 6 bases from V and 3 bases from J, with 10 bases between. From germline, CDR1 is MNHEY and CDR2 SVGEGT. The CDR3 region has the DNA TGTGCCAGCAGACTGGGGGGAACAGATACGCAGTATTTT. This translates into CASRLGGTDTQYF.

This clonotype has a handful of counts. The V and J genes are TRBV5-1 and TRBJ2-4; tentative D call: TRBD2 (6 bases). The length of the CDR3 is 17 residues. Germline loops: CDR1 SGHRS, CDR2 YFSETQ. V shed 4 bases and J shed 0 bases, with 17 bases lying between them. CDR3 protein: CASSRIGGIIAKNIQYF. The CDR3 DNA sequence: TGCGCCAGCAGCAGGATTGGGGGGATCATAGCCAAAAACATTCAGTACTTC.

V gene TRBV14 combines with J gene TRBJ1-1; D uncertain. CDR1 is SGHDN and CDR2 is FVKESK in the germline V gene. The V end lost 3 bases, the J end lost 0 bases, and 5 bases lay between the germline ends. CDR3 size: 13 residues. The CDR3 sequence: CASSHGMNTEAFF. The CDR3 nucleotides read TGTGCCAGCAGCCACGGGATGAACACTGAAGCTTTCTTT.

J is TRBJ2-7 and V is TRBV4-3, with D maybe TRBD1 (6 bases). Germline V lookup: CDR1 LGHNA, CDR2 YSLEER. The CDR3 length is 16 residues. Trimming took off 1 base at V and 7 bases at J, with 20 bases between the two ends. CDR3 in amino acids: CASSQGPETGSGEQYF. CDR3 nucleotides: TGCGCCAGCAGCCAAGGGCCCGAAACAGGGTCAGGGGAGCAGTACTTC.

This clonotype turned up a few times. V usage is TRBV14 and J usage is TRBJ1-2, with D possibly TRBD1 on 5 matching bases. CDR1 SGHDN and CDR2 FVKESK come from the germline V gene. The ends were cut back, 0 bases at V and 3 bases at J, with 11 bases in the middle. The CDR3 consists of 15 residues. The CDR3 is CASSQDRSGDYGYTF. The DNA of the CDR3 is TGTGCCAGCAGCCAAGATCGGTCGGGGGACTATGGCTACACCTTC.

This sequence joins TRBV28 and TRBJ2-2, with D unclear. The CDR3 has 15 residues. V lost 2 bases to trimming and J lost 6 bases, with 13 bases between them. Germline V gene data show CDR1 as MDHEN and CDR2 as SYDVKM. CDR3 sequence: CASSLGEFRPGELFF. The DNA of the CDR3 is TGTGCCAGCAGTTTAGGCGAATTTCGACCCGGGGAGCTGTTTTTT.